This T cell receptor (beta chain) was profiled in a study of cytomegalovirus exposure and HLA in healthy donors. V lost 5 bases and J lost 3; bases outside the gene matches: 4. This CDR3 has 14 residues. Germline V gives CDR1 SNHLY, CDR2 FYNNEI. The method was immunoSEQ multiplex PCR; TCRdb's version includes in-frame clones alone and lacks a portion of them. The sample has fewer than 200,000 clones, 85% seen once. The clonotype was recovered from a man aged 18 to 30 in good health and CMV-seropositive. The gene calls are TRBV2 and TRBJ2-7, with 10 bases fitting TRBD1. Sequencing used PBMCs. CDR3 nucleotides: TGTGCCAGCAGTACCGGGACAGGGGACTACGAGCAGTACTTC. It yields the protein CASSTGTGDYEQYF.